These 20 T cell receptor beta chains were sequenced from one sample in a study of cytomegalovirus exposure and HLA in healthy donors. In the PCR, 60 Vbeta and 13 Jbeta primers were used. Measured with immunoSEQ multiplex PCR; TCRdb has only the in-frame clones, and not every one. The sample has 140,000 to 150,000 clones, over 70% seen once. The material sequenced was PBMCs. These receptors were obtained from a man in his thirties or forties in good health and CMV-seronegative.

The chain is built from TRBV5-1 and TRBJ2-7; D possibly corresponds to TRBD1 (7 bases). CDR1 and CDR2 (germline): SGHRS, YFSETQ. This CDR3 is built from 12 residues. V was trimmed by 5 bases and J by 5 bases, leaving 11 bases between them. The CDR3 sequence: CASRRDSHEQYF. In DNA, the CDR3 is TGCGCCAGCAGGCGGGACAGTCACGAGCAGTACTTC.

This chain links TRBV9 with TRBJ2-1, with TRBD2 matching over 11 bases. Germline V gene lookup returns CDR1 SGDLS and CDR2 YYNGEE. V lost 1 base to trimming and J lost 2 bases; unmatched junction nucleotides: 2. The CDR3 is 16 residues long. Here the CDR3 DNA reads TGTGCCAGCAGCGTACAACTAGCGGGGGCCTACAATGAGCAGTTCTTC. Translation gives CASSVQLAGAYNEQFF.

This clone came up once. This rearrangement joins TRBV6-5 to TRBJ1-4, with D possibly being TRBD1 (6 bases). Looked up from germline, CDR1 is MNHEY and CDR2 is SVGAGI. Trimming removed 6 bases at V and 8 bases at J, with 10 bases between. This CDR3 contains 12 residues. CDR3 region: CASSLRGEKLFF. In DNA form, the CDR3 reads TGTGCCAGCAGCCTAAGGGGGGAAAAACTGTTTTTT.

This clone is judged medium-sized. The chain uses TRBV7-8 and TRBJ1-6, with 8 nucleotides matching TRBD1. This CDR3 is 14 amino acids long. V was pared by 5 bases and J by 6 bases, with 3 bases of the junction left unmatched. Germline V gives CDR1 SGHVS, CDR2 FQNEAQ. This CDR3 is CASSLTGVNSPLHF. DNA for the CDR3: TGTGCCAGCAGCCTGACAGGGGTTAATTCACCCCTCCACTTT.

V and J are TRBV5-1 and TRBJ1-2; D possibly corresponds to TRBD1 (5 bases). Germline V lookup: CDR1 SGHRS, CDR2 YFSETQ. Trimming took 0 bases from V and 0 from J, leaving 6 bases between them. This CDR3 region has 14 residues. DNA of the CDR3: TGCGCCAGCAGCTTGGCCAGGGCTAACTATGGCTACACCTTC. Translation: CASSLARANYGYTF.

This clone was detected only once. V is TRBV28 and J is TRBJ1-6; unclear D gene. V dropped 5 bases and J dropped 7 bases, with 12 bases sitting between them. CDR1 and CDR2 from the germline V gene are MDHEN and SYDVKM. The CDR3 sequence is 14 residues long. CDR3 protein: CASSPRLLNSPLHF. CDR3 sequence (DNA): TGTGCCAGCAGTCCGAGGCTGTTGAATTCACCCCTCCACTTT.

To note about this clone: Mismatch with germline at one junction end may stem from a read error. V usage is TRBV6-1 and J usage is TRBJ2-4; TRBD2 is a possible D gene (6 bases). This CDR3 region has 19 residues. Germline-derived CDR1 and CDR2 are MNHNS and SASEGT. CDR3 sequence reads: CASSEAPLDYVAAKNSQYF. The CDR3 DNA sequence: TGTGCCAGCAGTGAAGCGCCGTTGGACTATGTAGCGGCCAAAAACAGTCAGTACTTC.

This chain joins TRBV7-8 and TRBJ2-1; 13 positions agree with TRBD2. Germline V lookup: CDR1 SGHVS, CDR2 FQNEAQ. V trimming: 4 bases; J trimming: 0 bases; junction bases outside the gene matches: 6. This CDR3 region has 18 residues. CDR3 sequence (DNA): TGTGCCAGCAGCTCGAGGAGGACTAGCGGGAGCTCCTACAATGAGCAGTTCTTC. Protein: CASSSRRTSGSSYNEQFF.

The chain has TRBV28 and TRBJ1-4; TRBD1 matches at 7 bases. There are 14 residues in the CDR3. CDR1 and CDR2 (germline): MDHEN, SYDVKM. V trimming: 7 bases; J trimming: 8 bases; junction bases outside the gene matches: 10. The CDR3 sequence: CASNRGDSWEKLFF. In nucleotides, the CDR3 is TGTGCCAGCAATCGAGGGGACAGTTGGGAAAAACTGTTTTTT.

This rearrangement joins TRBV4-1 to TRBJ1-1, with TRBD1 matching 7 bases. Trimming at V came to 4 bases and at J to 5 bases, leaving 16 bases not matched to a gene. From germline, CDR1 is MGHRA and CDR2 YSYEKL. The CDR3 extends over 17 amino acids. CDR3 in amino acids: CASSLAWTGRTTTEAFF. The CDR3, as DNA: TGCGCCAGCAGCCTAGCTTGGACAGGCCGAACAACGACTGAAGCTTTCTTT.

The chain uses TRBV7-8 and TRBJ2-1; 9 bases are shared with TRBD1. Trimming cost V 5 bases and J 9 bases; bases outside gene matches: 11. This CDR3 is built from 15 residues. Germline CDR1 and CDR2: SGHVS and FQNEAQ. The CDR3 nucleotides are TGTGCCAGCAGCAAGGGGGACAGGGTATACGGTGAGCAGTTCTTC. It translates to CASSKGDRVYGEQFF.

The chain couples TRBV6-1 to TRBJ2-2, with 7 bases aligning to TRBD2. The germline gives CDR1 MNHNS, CDR2 SASEGT. The CDR3 totals 17 residues. The V segment lost 4 bases and the J segment 0 bases; nucleotides outside the gene matches: 8. The CDR3 spells CASSAYGTTSNTGELFF. The CDR3, as DNA: TGTGCCAGCAGTGCCTATGGGACTACCTCGAACACCGGGGAGCTGTTTTTT.

The chain recombines TRBV5-1 with TRBJ2-1; tentatively, D is TRBD2 (6 bases). Germline CDR1 reads SGHRS; CDR2 reads YFSETQ. The CDR3 length is 16 residues. Trimming removed 1 base from V and 7 bases from J, with 18 bases in between. CDR3 sequence reads: CASSLLPSPAGNEQFF. Written as DNA, the CDR3 is TGCGCCAGCAGCTTGTTACCCAGCCCGGCGGGGAATGAGCAGTTCTTC.

This clone was seen a few times. This chain links TRBV29-1 with TRBJ2-1; 7 bases match TRBD2. In germline, CDR1 is SQVTM, CDR2 ANQGSEA. J was trimmed by 5 bases and V by 6 bases; bases with no gene match: 10. This CDR3 has 14 amino acids. The CDR3 reads CSVSRVSGNNEQFF. The CDR3 nucleotides are TGCAGCGTCTCTAGGGTAAGCGGGAACAATGAGCAGTTCTTC.

V gene TRBV4-1 combines with J gene TRBJ1-2; D unclear. CDR1 is MGHRA, CDR2 YSYEKL, per germline. There are 15 residues in the CDR3. The V and J ends lost 5 bases and 2 bases respectively, with 15 bases between them. In nucleotides, the CDR3 is TGCGCCAGCAGCTCATTACGGGATCCCAACTATGGCTACACCTTC. Protein sequence: CASSSLRDPNYGYTF.

The J gene is TRBJ2-1, the V gene TRBV9; D is perhaps TRBD2 (6 bases). Germline CDR1 SGDLS, CDR2 YYNGEE. The length of the CDR3 is 15 residues. Trimming took off 3 bases at V and 8 bases at J, with 18 bases between the two ends. CDR3 amino acids: CASSGGDSFSDEQFF. DNA for the CDR3: TGTGCCAGCAGCGGGGGGGATTCTTTCTCCGATGAGCAGTTCTTC.

The chain is built from TRBV6-4 and TRBJ2-3; D is perhaps TRBD1 (6 bases). Per the germline V gene, CDR1 is MRHNA and CDR2 is SNTAGT. This CDR3 region has 15 residues. Trimming removed 6 bases at V and 0 bases at J, with 13 bases between. DNA of the CDR3: TGTGCCAGCAGAACGGGACAATCTAGCACAGATACGCAGTATTTT. Protein product: CASRTGQSSTDTQYF.

This clone has a single count. The chain is built from TRBV1 and TRBJ2-5; the table assigns TRBD2, which was not confirmed against the DNA. TRBV1 is termed a pseudogene. The CDR3 is 14 amino acids. CDR3 protein: CTSSQGLGPETQYF. For the CDR3, the DNA is TGCACCAGCAGCCAGGGACTAGGGCCAGAGACCCAGTACTTC.

This clone was seen only a few times. The chain joins TRBV11-2 to TRBJ2-7; no clear D gene. CDR1 SGHAT and CDR2 FQNNGV come from the germline V gene. The CDR3 sequence is 15 residues long. Deletions cut 1 base from V and 7 bases from J, with 17 bases between. CDR3 sequence: CASSLVGISLEEQYF. The CDR3 DNA reads as TGTGCCAGCAGCTTAGTTGGCATCTCTCTCGAAGAGCAGTACTTC.

There are a few counts of this clone. The chain combines TRBV5-5 with TRBJ1-5; tentatively, D is TRBD1 (6 bases). Trimming stripped 2 bases from V and 0 bases from J, with 12 bases between. The CDR3 runs to 16 residues. In germline, CDR1 is SGHKS, CDR2 YYEKEE (reference sequence). The CDR3 DNA sequence: TGTGCCAGCAGCTTACGGCAGGGGATTAGCAATCAGCCCCAGCATTTT. This gives the protein CASSLRQGISNQPQHF.